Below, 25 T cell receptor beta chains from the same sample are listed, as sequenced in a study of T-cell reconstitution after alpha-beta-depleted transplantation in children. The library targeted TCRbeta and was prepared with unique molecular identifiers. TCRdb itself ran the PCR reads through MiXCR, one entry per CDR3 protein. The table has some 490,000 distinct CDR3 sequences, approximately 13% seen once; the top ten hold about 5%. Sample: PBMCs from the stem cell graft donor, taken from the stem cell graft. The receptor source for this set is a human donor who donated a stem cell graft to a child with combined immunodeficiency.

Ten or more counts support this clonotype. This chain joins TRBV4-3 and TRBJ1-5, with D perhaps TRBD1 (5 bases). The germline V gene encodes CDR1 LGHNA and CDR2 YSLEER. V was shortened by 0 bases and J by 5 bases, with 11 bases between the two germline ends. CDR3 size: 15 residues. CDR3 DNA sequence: TGCGCCAGCAGCCAAGATAGTAAGGGGTATCAGCCCCAGCATTTT. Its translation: CASSQDSKGYQPQHF.

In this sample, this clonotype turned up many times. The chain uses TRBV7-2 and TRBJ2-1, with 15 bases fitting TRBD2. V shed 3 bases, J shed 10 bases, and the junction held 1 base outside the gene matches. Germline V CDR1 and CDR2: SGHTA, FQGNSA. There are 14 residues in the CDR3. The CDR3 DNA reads TGTGCCAGCAGCTTCGGACTAGCGGGGGGGGAGCAGTTCTTC. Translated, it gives CASSFGLAGGEQFF.

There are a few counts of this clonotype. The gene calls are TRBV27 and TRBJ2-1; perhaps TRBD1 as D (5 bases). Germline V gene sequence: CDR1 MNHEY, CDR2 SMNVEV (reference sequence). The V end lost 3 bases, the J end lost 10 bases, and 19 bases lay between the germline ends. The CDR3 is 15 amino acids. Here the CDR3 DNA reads TGTGCCAGCAGTTTTTGGGGTTCGGATCAGGGAGAGCAGTTCTTC. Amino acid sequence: CASSFWGSDQGEQFF.

The CDR3 nucleotides are TGTGCCACCAGTGACCATTCTTTAGCGGGACGTCCGGGAGATACGCAGTATTTT. Translated, it gives CATSDHSLAGRPGDTQYF. This chain links TRBV24-1 with TRBJ2-3; TRBD2 agrees at 8 bases. Germline V lookup: CDR1 KGHDR, CDR2 SFDVKD. V lost 4 bases, J lost 5 bases, and 16 bases stayed unmatched. This CDR3 has 18 amino acids.

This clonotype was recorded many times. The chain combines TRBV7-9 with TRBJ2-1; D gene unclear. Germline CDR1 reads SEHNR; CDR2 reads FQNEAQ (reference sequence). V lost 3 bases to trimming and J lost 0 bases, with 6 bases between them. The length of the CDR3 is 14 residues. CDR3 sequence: CASSFQSSYNEQFF. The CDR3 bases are TGTGCCAGCAGCTTCCAGAGCTCCTACAATGAGCAGTTCTTC.

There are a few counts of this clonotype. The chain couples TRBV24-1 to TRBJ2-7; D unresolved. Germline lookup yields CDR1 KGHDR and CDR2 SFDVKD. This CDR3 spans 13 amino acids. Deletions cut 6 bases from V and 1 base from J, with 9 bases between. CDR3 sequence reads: CATSMDGSYEQYF. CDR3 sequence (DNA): TGTGCCACCAGTATGGACGGATCCTACGAGCAGTACTTC.

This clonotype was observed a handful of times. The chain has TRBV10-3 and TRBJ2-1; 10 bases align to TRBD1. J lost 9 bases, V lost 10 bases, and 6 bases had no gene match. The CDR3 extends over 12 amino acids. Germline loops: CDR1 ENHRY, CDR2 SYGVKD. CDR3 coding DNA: TGTGCCACCGGACAGGGGGTTAGTGAGCAGTTCTTC. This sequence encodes CATGQGVSEQFF.

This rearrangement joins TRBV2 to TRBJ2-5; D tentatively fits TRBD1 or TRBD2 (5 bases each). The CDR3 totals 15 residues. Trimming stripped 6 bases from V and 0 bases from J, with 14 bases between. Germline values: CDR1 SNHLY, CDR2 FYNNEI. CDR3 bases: TGTGCCAGCAGCTCCGGGACGGACTACCAAGAGACCCAGTACTTC. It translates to CASSSGTDYQETQYF.

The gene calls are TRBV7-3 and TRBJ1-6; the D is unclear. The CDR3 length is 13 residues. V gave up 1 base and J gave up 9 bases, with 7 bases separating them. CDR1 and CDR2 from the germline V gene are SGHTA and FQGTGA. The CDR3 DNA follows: TGTGCCAGCAGCTTAAACTGGGGTTCACCCCTCCACTTT. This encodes CASSLNWGSPLHF.

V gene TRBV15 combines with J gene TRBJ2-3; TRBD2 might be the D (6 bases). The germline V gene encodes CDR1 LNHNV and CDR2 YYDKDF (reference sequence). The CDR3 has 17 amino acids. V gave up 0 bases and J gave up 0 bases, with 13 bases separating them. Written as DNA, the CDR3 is TGTGCCACCAGCAGAGATCTAGCGAAAAGAAGCACAGATACGCAGTATTTT. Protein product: CATSRDLAKRSTDTQYF.

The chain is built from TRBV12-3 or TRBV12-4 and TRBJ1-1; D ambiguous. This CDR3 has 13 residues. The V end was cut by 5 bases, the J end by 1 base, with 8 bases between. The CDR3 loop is CASSPPANTEAFF. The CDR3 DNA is TGTGCCAGCAGTCCCCCGGCGAACACTGAAGCTTTCTTT.

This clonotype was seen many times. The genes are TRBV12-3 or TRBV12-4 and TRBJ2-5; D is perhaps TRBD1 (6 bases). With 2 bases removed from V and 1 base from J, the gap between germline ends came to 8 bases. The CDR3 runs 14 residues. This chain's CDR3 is CASSLNRVQETQYF. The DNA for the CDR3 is TGTGCCAGCAGTTTAAACAGGGTCCAAGAGACCCAGTACTTC.

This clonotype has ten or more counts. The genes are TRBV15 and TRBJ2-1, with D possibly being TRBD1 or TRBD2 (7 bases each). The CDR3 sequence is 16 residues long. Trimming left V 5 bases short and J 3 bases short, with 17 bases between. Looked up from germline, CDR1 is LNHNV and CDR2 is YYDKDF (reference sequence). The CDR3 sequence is CATSAPGRGLYNEQFF. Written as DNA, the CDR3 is TGTGCCACCAGCGCGCCGGGGAGGGGGCTCTACAATGAGCAGTTCTTC.

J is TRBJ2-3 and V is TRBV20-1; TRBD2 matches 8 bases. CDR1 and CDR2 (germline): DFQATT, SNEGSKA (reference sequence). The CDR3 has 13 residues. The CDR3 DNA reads TGCACCCAAATAGCGGGATACACAGATACGCAGTATTTT. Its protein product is CTQIAGYTDTQYF.

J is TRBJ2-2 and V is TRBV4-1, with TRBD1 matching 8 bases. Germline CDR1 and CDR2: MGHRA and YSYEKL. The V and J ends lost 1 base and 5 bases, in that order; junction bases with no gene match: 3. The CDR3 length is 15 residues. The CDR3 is CASSQVRQGTGELFF. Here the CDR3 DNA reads TGCGCCAGCAGCCAAGTGAGACAGGGGACCGGGGAGCTGTTTTTT.

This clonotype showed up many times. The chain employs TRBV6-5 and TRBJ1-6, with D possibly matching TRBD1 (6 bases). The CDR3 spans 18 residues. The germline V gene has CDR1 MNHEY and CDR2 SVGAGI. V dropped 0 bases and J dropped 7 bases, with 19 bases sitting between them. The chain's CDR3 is CASSYSPALDSGNSPLHF. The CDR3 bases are TGTGCCAGCAGTTACTCGCCCGCCTTGGACAGTGGCAATTCACCCCTCCACTTT.

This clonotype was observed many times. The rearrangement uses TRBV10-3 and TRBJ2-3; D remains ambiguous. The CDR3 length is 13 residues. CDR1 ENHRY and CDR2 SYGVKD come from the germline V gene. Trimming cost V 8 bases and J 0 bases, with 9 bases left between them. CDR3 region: CAIEDASTDTQYF. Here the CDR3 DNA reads TGTGCCATCGAGGACGCTAGCACAGATACGCAGTATTTT.

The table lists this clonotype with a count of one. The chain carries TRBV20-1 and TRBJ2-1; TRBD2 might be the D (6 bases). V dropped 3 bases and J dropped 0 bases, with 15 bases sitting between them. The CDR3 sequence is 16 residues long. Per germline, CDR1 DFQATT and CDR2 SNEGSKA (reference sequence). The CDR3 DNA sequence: TGCAGTGCTAGCCACGCGGAGCGGGTCTCCTACAATGAGCAGTTCTTC. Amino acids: CSASHAERVSYNEQFF.

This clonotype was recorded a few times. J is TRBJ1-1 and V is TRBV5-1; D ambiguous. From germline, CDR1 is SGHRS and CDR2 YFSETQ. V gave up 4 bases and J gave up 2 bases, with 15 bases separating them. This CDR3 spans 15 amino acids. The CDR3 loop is CASSRREGGNTEAFF. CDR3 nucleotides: TGCGCCAGCAGCCGTAGGGAGGGAGGAAACACTGAAGCTTTCTTT.

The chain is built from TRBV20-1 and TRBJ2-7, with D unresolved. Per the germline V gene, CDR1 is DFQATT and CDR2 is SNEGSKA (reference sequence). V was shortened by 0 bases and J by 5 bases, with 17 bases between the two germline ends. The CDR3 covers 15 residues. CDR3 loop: CSARETTRLVDEQYF. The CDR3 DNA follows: TGCAGTGCTAGAGAAACGACCCGACTCGTAGACGAGCAGTACTTC.

The CDR3 DNA reads TGTGCCAGCAGCTCCCCGGACAGGGGGCATGTCGGGGAGCTGTTTTTT. Protein product: CASSSPDRGHVGELFF. The chain carries TRBV7-6 and TRBJ2-2, with TRBD1 matching 11 bases. Trimming at V came to 4 bases and at J to 7 bases, leaving 8 bases not matched to a gene. Germline-derived CDR1 and CDR2 are SGHVS and FNYEAQ. The CDR3 contains 16 residues.

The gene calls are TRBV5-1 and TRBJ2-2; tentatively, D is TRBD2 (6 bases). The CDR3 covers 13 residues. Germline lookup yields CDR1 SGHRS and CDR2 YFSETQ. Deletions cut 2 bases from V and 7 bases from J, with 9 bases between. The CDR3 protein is CASSFGSGGELFF. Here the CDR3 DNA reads TGCGCCAGCAGCTTCGGGAGCGGCGGGGAGCTGTTTTTT.

CDR3 in amino acids: CASSLGGTNQETQYF. DNA of the CDR3: TGCGCCAGCAGCTTGGGGGGGACAAACCAAGAGACCCAGTACTTC. V and J are TRBV5-1 and TRBJ2-5; D may be TRBD1 (6 bases). CDR1 SGHRS and CDR2 YFSETQ come from the germline V gene. This CDR3 comprises 15 residues. Between the trimmed V and J ends, which lost 0 bases and 0 bases, there was a span of 9 bases.

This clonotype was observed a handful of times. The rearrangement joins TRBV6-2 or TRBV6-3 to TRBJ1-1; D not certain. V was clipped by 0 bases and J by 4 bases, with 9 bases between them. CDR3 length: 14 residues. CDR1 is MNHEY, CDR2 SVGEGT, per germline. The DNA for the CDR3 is TGTGCCAGCAGTTACTCGTTCCGGGGCACTGAAGCTTTCTTT. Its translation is CASSYSFRGTEAFF.

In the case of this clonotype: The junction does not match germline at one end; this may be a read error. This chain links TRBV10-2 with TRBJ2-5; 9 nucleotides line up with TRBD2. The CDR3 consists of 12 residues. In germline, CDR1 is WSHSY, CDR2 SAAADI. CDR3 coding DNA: TGCGCCGCGGGAGAGGTCGGGACTAGCCCTGCCTTC. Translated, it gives CAAGEVGTSPAF.